The subject of this entry is one T cell receptor beta chain. This CDR3 has 13 amino acids. With 6 bases removed from V and 3 bases from J, the gap between germline ends came to 12 bases. TCRdb's copy holds only in-frame clones and misses some; the assay was immunoSEQ multiplex PCR. The sample carries hundreds of thousands of clones, approximately 90% recorded once. This sample is part of a study of blood T cell repertoires in COVID-19. Study summary: The samples span acute and convalescent COVID-19 from the United States, Italy and Spain. In each case, the material was cDNA or gDNA derived from T cells, B-cell-depleted T cells, or PBMCs.

This chain links TRBV12-3 or TRBV12-4 with TRBJ2-7; D possibly corresponds to TRBD1 (6 bases). The sample comprised peripheral blood. This clonotype was obtained from a man aged 18 to 29 with COVID-19, enrolled during active disease. CDR3 sequence: CASRKEQGYEQYF. In DNA form, the CDR3 reads TGTGCCAGCAGGAAAGAACAGGGCTACGAGCAGTACTTC.